Below, 27 T cell receptor beta chains from the same sample are listed, as sequenced in a study of PD-L1 blockade in urothelial cancer. TCRdb's table, derived via immunoSEQ multiplex PCR, lists solely in-frame clones and lacks some. In the table there are 38,000 or so clones, around 83% of which are singletons. The sequences come from PBMCs, collected around atezolizumab (anti-PD-L1) treatment. The receptors derive from a man aged 60 to 75 with urothelial cancer.

To note about this clone: This sample includes further DNA sequences coding for the same CDR3. The chain joins TRBV4-3 to TRBJ2-2, with D unclear. The CDR3 totals 16 residues. Trimming took 0 bases from V and 0 from J, leaving 8 bases between them. The germline gives CDR1 LGHNA, CDR2 YSLEER. CDR3 nucleotides: TGCGCCAGCAGCCAAGAAGCTCCTGCGAACACCGGGGAGCTGTTTTTT. The encoded protein is CASSQEAPANTGELFF.

The chain employs TRBV27 and TRBJ2-1, with 11 bases identical to TRBD2. V was clipped by 3 bases and J by 6 bases; unmatched bases: 4. The CDR3 length is 15 residues. Germline CDR1 reads MNHEY; CDR2 reads SMNVEV (reference sequence). The CDR3 loop is CASSLVAGGVNEQFF. DNA of the CDR3: TGTGCCAGCAGTTTGGTAGCGGGGGGGGTCAATGAGCAGTTCTTC.

The rearrangement uses TRBV30 and TRBJ2-1; D ambiguous. Trimming took off 2 bases at V and 7 bases at J, with 6 bases between the two ends. The CDR3 length is 11 residues. Looked up from germline, CDR1 is GTSNPN and CDR2 is SVGIG (reference sequence). CDR3: CAWSFENEQFF. CDR3 DNA: TGTGCCTGGAGTTTTGAGAATGAGCAGTTCTTC.

The chain is built from TRBV6-1 and TRBJ2-7; 11 bases map to TRBD1. The CDR3 is made up of 13 amino acids. V dropped 11 bases and J dropped 3; count of bases not matched to a gene: 6. Germline lookup yields CDR1 MNHNS and CDR2 SASEGT. CDR3: CAAGQGAGYEQYF. In nucleotides, the CDR3 is TGTGCCGCCGGACAGGGGGCTGGCTACGAGCAGTACTTC.

The chain links TRBV2 to TRBJ1-3, with a tentative D call TRBD1 (6 bases). Per the germline V gene, CDR1 is SNHLY and CDR2 is FYNNEI. The CDR3 spans 17 residues. V lost 5 bases and J 0 bases, leaving 17 bases between the germline ends. CDR3 DNA: TGTGCCAGCAGTATGAGACAGGACCTTTTCTCTGGAAACACCATATATTTT. Translation gives CASSMRQDLFSGNTIYF.

CDR3 sequence (DNA): TGTGCCAGCAGATACATTTTAGGGGTGAACACTGAAGCTTTCTTT. Translation gives CASRYILGVNTEAFF. The J gene is TRBJ1-1, the V gene TRBV27, with D possibly matching TRBD1 (5 bases). Germline V gene lookup returns CDR1 MNHEY and CDR2 SMNVEV (reference sequence). This CDR3 spans 15 amino acids. The V gene lost 6 bases and the J gene lost 0 bases, with 14 bases spanning the gap.

Concerning this clone: The same CDR3 arises from other DNA sequences in this sample as well. The chain joins TRBV27 to TRBJ2-3; 10 nucleotides align to TRBD2. Germline-derived CDR1 and CDR2 are MNHEY and SMNVEV (reference sequence). The CDR3 loop spans 15 amino acids. V shed 4 bases and J 2 bases; nucleotides not matched to a gene: 3. The CDR3 DNA sequence: TGTGCCAGCAGTTATCTAGCGGGAGACACAGATACGCAGTATTTT. Amino acids: CASSYLAGDTDTQYF.

The V call is TRBV19, the J call TRBJ2-1; D is possibly TRBD2 (6 bases). Germline V lookup: CDR1 LNHDA, CDR2 SQIVND (reference sequence). This CDR3 has 14 residues. Trimming stripped 1 base from V and 6 bases from J, with 10 bases between. The CDR3 region is CASSIGGNGNEQFF. The CDR3 bases are TGTGCCAGTAGTATAGGCGGGAACGGCAATGAGCAGTTCTTC.

This clone was seen only once. The chain employs TRBV9 and TRBJ1-5; D uncertain. From germline, CDR1 is SGDLS and CDR2 YYNGEE. Trimming took 6 bases from V and 0 from J, leaving 7 bases between them. This CDR3 spans 13 amino acids. For the CDR3, the DNA is TGTGCCAGCAACGAGGGTAGCAATCAGCCCCAGCATTTT. Encoded protein: CASNEGSNQPQHF. Based on the CDR3 plus reference TRBV9 and TRBJ1-5, the full variable domain is DSGVTQTPKHLITATGQRVTLRCSPRSGDLSVYWYQQSLDQGLQFLIQYYNGEERAKGNILERFSAQQFPDLHSELNLSSLELGDSALYFCASNEGSNQPQHFGDGTRLSIL.

The chain couples TRBV4-3 to TRBJ2-7, with D tentatively TRBD2 (7 bases). This CDR3 is built from 16 residues. Trimming pared 1 base from V and 6 bases from J, leaving 19 bases between. The germline CDR1 and CDR2 sequences are LGHNA and YSLEER. The CDR3: CASSQGERGRDGEQYF. CDR3 coding DNA: TGCGCCAGCAGCCAAGGGGAGAGGGGGAGGGATGGCGAGCAGTACTTC.

The V call is TRBV4-1, the J call TRBJ2-3; tentative D call: TRBD2 (6 bases). V was cut by 0 bases and J by 10 bases, with 23 bases left in between. There are 17 residues in the CDR3. Germline loops: CDR1 MGHRA, CDR2 YSYEKL. The CDR3, as DNA: TGCGCCAGCAGCCAAGACCCAAGGGACTCACTTCCCTATGCGCAGTATTTT. Its translation is CASSQDPRDSLPYAQYF.

V usage is TRBV2 and J usage is TRBJ2-7; 8 nucleotides agree with TRBD1. With 5 bases clipped from V and 2 bases from J, the junction kept 2 bases outside the gene matches. The CDR3 contains 13 residues. Per germline, CDR1 SNHLY and CDR2 FYNNEI. The CDR3 nucleotides are TGTGCCAGCAGTCAGGGACAGGCCTACGAGCAGTACTTC. As protein: CASSQGQAYEQYF.

This chain links TRBV27 with TRBJ2-6, with D maybe TRBD1 (6 bases). This CDR3 has 15 residues. CDR1 is MNHEY and CDR2 is SMNVEV in the germline V gene (reference sequence). Trimming stripped 5 bases from V and 1 base from J, with 9 bases between. This chain's CDR3 is CASSLQGSGANVLTF. CDR3 bases: TGTGCCAGCAGTCTACAGGGATCTGGGGCCAACGTCCTGACTTTC.

The J gene is TRBJ2-3, the V gene TRBV1; the listed D gene, TRBD2, was not tested against the DNA. TRBV1 corresponds to a pseudogene. CDR3 length: 13 residues. CDR3 DNA sequence: TGCACCAGCAGCCGGAGGGGCAGAGATACGCAGTATTTT. As protein: CTSSRRGRDTQYF.

V and J are TRBV2 and TRBJ1-5, with TRBD1 matching 7 bases. Germline V gene sequence: CDR1 SNHLY, CDR2 FYNNEI. This CDR3 has 15 residues. J lost 1 base, V lost 6 bases, and 6 bases had no gene match. The CDR3 region has the DNA TGTGCCAGCAGGGTCGAGACAGGGAGCAATCAGCCCCAGCATTTT. This sequence encodes CASRVETGSNQPQHF.

V usage is TRBV5-3 and J usage is TRBJ2-7, with 12 bases that match TRBD1. TRBV5-3 qualifies as an ORF whose function is uncertain. The CDR3 is 12 amino acids. The ends lost 8 bases at V and 6 bases at J; junction bases unmatched: 3. CDR3 DNA: TGTGCCAGCCGGGACAGGGGGCCCGAGCAGTACTTC. It is translated as CASRDRGPEQYF.

The V call is TRBV6-1, the J call TRBJ1-5; 7 bases map to TRBD1. The CDR3 totals 14 residues. After removal of 10 bases from V and 4 bases from J, the junction contained 10 bases not matched to a gene. CDR1 is MNHNS and CDR2 is SASEGT in the germline V gene. CDR3: CATRLEQGNQPQHF. The CDR3 DNA reads as TGTGCCACGCGCTTGGAACAGGGGAATCAGCCCCAGCATTTT.

V is TRBV29-1 and J is TRBJ1-2; D may be TRBD1 (5 bases). CDR3 length equals 14 residues. Germline V lookup: CDR1 SQVTM, CDR2 ANQGSEA. V lost 0 bases, J lost 7 bases, and 15 bases lay in between. DNA of the CDR3: TGCAGCGTTGAAGATGGCCCTCAGGGTGGTGGCTACACCTTC. Translation gives CSVEDGPQGGGYTF.

This chain uses TRBV28 with TRBJ2-5; TRBD1 matches 9 bases. Germline V gene lookup returns CDR1 MDHEN and CDR2 SYDVKM. CDR3 length equals 14 residues. The V gene end was trimmed by 6 bases and the J gene end by 4 bases; junction bases not matched to a gene: 6. CDR3 in DNA: TGTGCCAGCAGGAATCCGGGACAGGGAGAGACCCAGTACTTC. Translated: CASRNPGQGETQYF.

This clone was counted a single time. The chain joins TRBV18 to TRBJ1-2; unclear D gene. CDR1 is KGHSH and CDR2 is LQKENI in the germline V gene. Trimming left V 10 bases short and J 3 bases short, with 12 bases between. The CDR3 contains 12 residues. DNA for the CDR3: TGTGCCACCGCCGGAGGTTACTATGGCTACACCTTC. Protein sequence: CATAGGYYGYTF.

The V gene is TRBV5-1, the J gene TRBJ1-2, with 10 bases fitting TRBD1. In germline, CDR1 is SGHRS, CDR2 YFSETQ. The CDR3 has 11 residues. V dropped 7 bases and J dropped 7; count of bases not matched to a gene: 1. For the CDR3, the DNA is TGCGCCAGCCGGGACAGGGGTGGCTACACCTTC. It encodes CASRDRGGYTF.

V gene TRBV19 combines with J gene TRBJ2-6; TRBD2 might be the D (5 bases). CDR1 and CDR2 from the germline V gene are LNHDA and SQIVND (reference sequence). This CDR3 is built from 14 residues. The V and J ends lost 2 bases and 12 bases respectively, with 14 bases between them. The CDR3 DNA is TGTGCCAGTAGTATATCACCTTCAAGCGGCGTCCTGACTTTC. This translates into CASSISPSSGVLTF.

This chain joins TRBV27 and TRBJ2-2; the D gene is possibly TRBD2 (6 bases). Between the trimmed V and J ends, which lost 6 bases and 4 bases, there was a span of 15 bases. Germline V CDR1 and CDR2: MNHEY, SMNVEV (reference sequence). The CDR3 runs to 15 residues. CDR3 bases: TGTGCCAGCAGGCCTGCGGGACGCTCCACCGGGGAGCTGTTTTTT. This encodes CASRPAGRSTGELFF.

The chain combines TRBV28 with TRBJ2-3; the match to TRBD1 covers 10 bases. The V segment lost 5 bases and the J segment 4 bases; nucleotides outside the gene matches: 12. The CDR3 is made up of 17 amino acids. Germline CDR1 is MDHEN and CDR2 is SYDVKM. The CDR3 region is CASSPLTGGSPADTQYF. CDR3 coding DNA: TGTGCCAGCAGTCCCCTGACAGGGGGCTCCCCCGCAGATACGCAGTATTTT.

This chain connects TRBV4-1 to TRBJ2-5; 7 bases line up with TRBD2. The CDR3 is 13 amino acids. V lost 3 bases and J lost 5; bases outside the gene matches: 3. CDR1 and CDR2 from the germline V gene are MGHRA and YSYEKL. CDR3: CASSHNGGETQYF. DNA of the CDR3: TGCGCCAGCAGCCATAACGGGGGGGAGACCCAGTACTTC.

The V call is TRBV11-3, the J call TRBJ2-1; possible D gene TRBD1, 6 bases. The CDR3 runs to 13 residues. Trimming pared 3 bases from V and 6 bases from J, leaving 9 bases between. In germline, CDR1 is SGHNT, CDR2 YENEEA. This chain's CDR3 is CASSFSGVNEQFF. In DNA form, the CDR3 reads TGTGCCAGCAGCTTTTCAGGGGTCAATGAGCAGTTCTTC.

The V gene is TRBV28, the J gene TRBJ1-2; perhaps TRBD1 as D (5 bases). Germline values: CDR1 MDHEN, CDR2 SYDVKM. The CDR3 runs to 16 residues. The ends were cut back, 11 bases at V and 3 bases at J, with 25 bases in the middle. The CDR3 DNA sequence: TGTGCCTCAGCGCACCAGACAGTCATTCGCCACTATGGCTACACCTTC. Translating gives CASAHQTVIRHYGYTF.